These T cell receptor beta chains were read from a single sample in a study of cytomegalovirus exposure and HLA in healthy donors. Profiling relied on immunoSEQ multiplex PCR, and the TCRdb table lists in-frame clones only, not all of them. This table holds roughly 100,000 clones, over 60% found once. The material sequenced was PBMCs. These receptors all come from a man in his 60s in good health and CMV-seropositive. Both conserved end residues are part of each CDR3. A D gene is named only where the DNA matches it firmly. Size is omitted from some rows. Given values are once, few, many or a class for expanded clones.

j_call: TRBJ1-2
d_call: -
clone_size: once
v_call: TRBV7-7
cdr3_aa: CASSSPWTDYGYTF
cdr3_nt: TGTGCCAGCAGCTCTCCATGGACAGACTATGGCTACACCTTC

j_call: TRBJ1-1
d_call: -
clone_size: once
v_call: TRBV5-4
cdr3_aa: CASRPRGKRAEAFF
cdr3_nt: TGTGCCAGCAGACCCAGGGGCAAACGAGCTGAAGCTTTCTTT

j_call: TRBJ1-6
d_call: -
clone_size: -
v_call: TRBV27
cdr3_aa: CASSFSTYNSPLHF
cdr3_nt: TGTGCCAGCAGTTTTTCTACCTATAATTCACCCCTCCACTTT

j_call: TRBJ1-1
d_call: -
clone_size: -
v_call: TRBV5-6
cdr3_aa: CASSFSGVYTEAFF
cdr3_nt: TGTGCCAGCAGCTTTTCGGGAGTATACACTGAAGCTTTCTTT

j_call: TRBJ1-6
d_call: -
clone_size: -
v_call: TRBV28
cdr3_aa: CASRGSYNSPLHF
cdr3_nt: TGTGCCAGCAGGGGGAGCTATAATTCACCCCTCCACTTT

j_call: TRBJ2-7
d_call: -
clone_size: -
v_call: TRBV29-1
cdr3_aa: CSVATGGEQYF
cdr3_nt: TGCAGCGTCGCTACCGGAGGCGAGCAGTACTTC

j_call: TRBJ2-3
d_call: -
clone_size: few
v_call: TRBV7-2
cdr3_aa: CASSLAPSGLSTDTQYF
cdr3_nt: TGTGCCAGCAGCTTAGCCCCCAGCGGGCTAAGCACAGATACGCAGTATTTT

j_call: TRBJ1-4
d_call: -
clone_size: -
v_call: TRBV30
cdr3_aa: CAWSNSGFSTNEKLFF
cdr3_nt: TGTGCCTGGAGTAACTCCGGGTTTTCAACTAATGAAAAACTGTTTTTT

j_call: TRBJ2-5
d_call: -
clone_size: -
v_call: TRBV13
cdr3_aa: CASSPPRQETQYF
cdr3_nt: TGTGCCAGCAGCCCCCCGAGGCAAGAGACCCAGTACTTC

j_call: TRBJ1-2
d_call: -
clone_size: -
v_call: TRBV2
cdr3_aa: CAMGAQGRSPFDYTF
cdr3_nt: TGTGCCATGGGGGCACAGGGTAGGTCCCCGTTCGACTACACCTTC

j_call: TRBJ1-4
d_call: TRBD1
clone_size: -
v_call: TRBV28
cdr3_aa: CASSNYRGTTTNEKLFF
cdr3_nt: TGTGCCAGCAGCAATTACAGGGGTACCACAACTAATGAAAAACTGTTTTTT

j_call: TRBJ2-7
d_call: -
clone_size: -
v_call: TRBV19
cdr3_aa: CASSKPTGEEQYF
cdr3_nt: TGTGCCAGTAGTAAACCGACAGGCGAGGAGCAGTACTTC

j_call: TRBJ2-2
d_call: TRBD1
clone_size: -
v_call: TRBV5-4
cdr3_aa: CASSGQVNTGELFF
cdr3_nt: TGTGCCAGCAGCGGACAGGTTAACACCGGGGAGCTGTTTTTT

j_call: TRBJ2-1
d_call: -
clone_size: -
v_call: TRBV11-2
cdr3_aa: CASSFRGNYNEQFF
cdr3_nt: TGTGCCAGCAGCTTTAGGGGGAACTACAATGAGCAGTTCTTC

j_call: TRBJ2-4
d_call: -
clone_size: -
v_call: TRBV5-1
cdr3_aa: CASSLGPENIQYF
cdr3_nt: TGCGCCAGCTCCCTTGGGCCGGAAAACATTCAGTACTTC

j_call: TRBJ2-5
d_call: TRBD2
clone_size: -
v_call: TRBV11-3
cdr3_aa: CASSPSSRGGETQYF
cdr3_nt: TGTGCCAGCAGCCCCTCTTCACGCGGGGGTGAGACCCAGTACTTC

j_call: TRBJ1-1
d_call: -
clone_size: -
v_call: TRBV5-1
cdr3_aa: CASRRTGTPEAFF
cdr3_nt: TGCGCCAGCAGGAGGACCGGGACACCTGAAGCTTTCTTT

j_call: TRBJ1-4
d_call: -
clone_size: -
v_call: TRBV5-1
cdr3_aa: CASRLERGVEKLFF
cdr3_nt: TGCGCCAGCAGATTGGAGAGAGGAGTCGAAAAACTGTTTTTT

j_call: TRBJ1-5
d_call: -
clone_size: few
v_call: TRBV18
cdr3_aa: CASSPGQPPGPQHF
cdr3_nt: TGTGCCAGCTCACCAGGACAGCCCCCTGGGCCCCAGCATTTT

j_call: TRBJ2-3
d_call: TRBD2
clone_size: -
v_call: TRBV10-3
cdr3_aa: CAINVRLAGGQGTQYF
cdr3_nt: TGTGCCATCAATGTTCGACTAGCGGGGGGGCAAGGTACGCAGTATTTT

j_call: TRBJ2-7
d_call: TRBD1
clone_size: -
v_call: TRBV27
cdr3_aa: CASSLGQGRVSYEQYF
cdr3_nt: TGTGCCAGCAGTTTAGGACAGGGTAGGGTTTCCTACGAGCAGTACTTC

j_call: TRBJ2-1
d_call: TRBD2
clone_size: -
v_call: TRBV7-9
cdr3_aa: CASSPWGGLAGALNEQFF
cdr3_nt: TGTGCCAGCAGCCCGTGGGGGGGGCTAGCGGGGGCTCTTAATGAGCAGTTCTTC

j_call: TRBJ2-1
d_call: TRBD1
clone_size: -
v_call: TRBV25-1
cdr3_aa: CASSDSDRAYNEQFF
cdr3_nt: TGTGCCAGCAGTGACAGCGACAGGGCCTACAATGAGCAGTTCTTC

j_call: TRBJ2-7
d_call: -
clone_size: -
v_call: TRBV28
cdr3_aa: CASRVGLGVAYEQYF
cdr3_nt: TGTGCCAGCAGGGTTGGGCTAGGGGTCGCCTACGAGCAGTACTTC

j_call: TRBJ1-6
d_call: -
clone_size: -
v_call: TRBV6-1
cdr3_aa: CASRLRTGRSPLHF
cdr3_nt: TGTGCCAGCAGGCTCCGAACAGGGCGCTCACCCCTCCACTTT

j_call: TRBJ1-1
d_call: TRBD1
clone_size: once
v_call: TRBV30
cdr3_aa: CAWSGQGSTEAFF
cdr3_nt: TGTGCCTGGAGCGGACAGGGGAGCACTGAAGCTTTCTTT

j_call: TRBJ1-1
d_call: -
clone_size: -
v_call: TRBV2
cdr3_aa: CASSAGVLAEAFF
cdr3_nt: TGTGCCAGCAGTGCCGGGGTGTTGGCTGAAGCTTTCTTT

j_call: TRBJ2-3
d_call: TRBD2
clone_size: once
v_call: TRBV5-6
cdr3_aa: CASISGGGSDTQYF
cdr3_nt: TGTGCCAGCATTAGCGGGGGGGGATCAGATACGCAGTATTTT

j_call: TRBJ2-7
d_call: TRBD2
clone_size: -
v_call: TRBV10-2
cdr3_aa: CASFGGAYEQYF
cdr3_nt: TGCGCCAGCTTCGGGGGGGCCTACGAGCAGTACTTC

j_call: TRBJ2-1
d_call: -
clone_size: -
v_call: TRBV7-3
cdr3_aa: CASSPGGDSNEQFF
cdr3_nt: TGTGCCAGCAGCCCCGGGGGGGACAGCAATGAGCAGTTCTTC

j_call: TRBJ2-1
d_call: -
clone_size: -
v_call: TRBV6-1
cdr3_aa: CASSQKRENEQFF
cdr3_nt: TGTGCCAGCAGCCAGAAAAGGGAGAATGAGCAGTTCTTC

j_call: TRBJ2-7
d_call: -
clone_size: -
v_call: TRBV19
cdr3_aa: CASSIEGGYEQYF
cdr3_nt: TGTGCCAGTAGTATCGAAGGGGGCTACGAGCAGTACTTC

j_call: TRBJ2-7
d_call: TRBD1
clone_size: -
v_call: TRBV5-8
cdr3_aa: CASSTGTDTYEQYF
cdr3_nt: TGTGCCAGCAGCACCGGGACAGATACGTACGAGCAGTACTTC

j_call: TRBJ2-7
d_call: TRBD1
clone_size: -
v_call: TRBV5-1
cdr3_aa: CASSLSQGASEQYF
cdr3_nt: TGCGCCAGCAGCTTATCACAGGGGGCCAGCGAGCAGTACTTC

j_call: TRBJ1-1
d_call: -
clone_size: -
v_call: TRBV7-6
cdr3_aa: CASSLGGAEAFF
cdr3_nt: TGTGCCAGCAGCTTAGGGGGGGCTGAAGCTTTCTTT

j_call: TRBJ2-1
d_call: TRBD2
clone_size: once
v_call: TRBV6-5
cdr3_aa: CASSYVAGEQFF
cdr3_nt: TGTGCCAGCAGTTACGTAGCGGGAGAGCAGTTCTTC

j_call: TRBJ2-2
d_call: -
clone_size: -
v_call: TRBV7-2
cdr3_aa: CASSLLLPRNTGELFF
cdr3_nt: TGTGCCAGCAGCTTACTCCTCCCCCGGAACACCGGGGAGCTGTTTTTT

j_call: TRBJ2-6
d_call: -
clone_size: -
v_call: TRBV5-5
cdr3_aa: CASSQDRGSGANVLTF
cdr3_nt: TGCGCCAGCAGCCAAGATAGAGGCTCTGGGGCCAACGTCCTGACTTTC

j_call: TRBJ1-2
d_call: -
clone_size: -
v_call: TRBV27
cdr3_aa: CASSLSGPPRYGYTF
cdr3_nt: TGTGCCAGCAGTTTATCTGGCCCCCCTAGGTATGGCTACACCTTC

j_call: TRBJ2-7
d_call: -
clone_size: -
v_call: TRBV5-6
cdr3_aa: CASSLGQNHEQYF
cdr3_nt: TGTGCCAGCAGCTTGGGACAGAACCACGAGCAGTACTTC

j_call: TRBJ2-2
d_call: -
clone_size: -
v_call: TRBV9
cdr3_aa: CASSPQGFANGELFF
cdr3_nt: TGTGCCAGCAGCCCCCAGGGATTTGCGAACGGGGAGCTGTTTTTT

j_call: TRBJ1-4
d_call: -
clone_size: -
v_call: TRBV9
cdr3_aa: CARSGGRANEKLFF
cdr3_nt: TGTGCCAGGTCTGGGGGGAGGGCTAATGAAAAACTGTTTTTT

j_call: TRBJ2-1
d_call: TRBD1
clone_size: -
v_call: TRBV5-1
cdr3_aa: CASSRRQGTYNEQFF
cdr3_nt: TGCGCCAGCAGCCGCCGACAGGGGACCTACAATGAGCAGTTCTTC

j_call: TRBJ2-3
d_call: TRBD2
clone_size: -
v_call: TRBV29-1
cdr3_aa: CSVEGGGGGEDTQYF
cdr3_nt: TGCAGCGTTGAAGGGGGCGGGGGAGGGGAAGATACGCAGTATTTT

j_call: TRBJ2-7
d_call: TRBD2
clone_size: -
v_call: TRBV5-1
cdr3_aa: CASSSLTSPYEQYF
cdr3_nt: TGCGCCAGCAGCTCCCTGACTAGCCCATACGAGCAGTACTTC

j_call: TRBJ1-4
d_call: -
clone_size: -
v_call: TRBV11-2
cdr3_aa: CASSSNSVTNEKLFF
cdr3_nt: TGTGCCAGCAGCTCAAACAGTGTTACCAATGAAAAACTGTTTTTT

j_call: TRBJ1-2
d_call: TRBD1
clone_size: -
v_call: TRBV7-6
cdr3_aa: CASSLGQGRYGYTF
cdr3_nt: TGTGCCAGCAGCTTGGGACAGGGGAGGTATGGCTACACCTTC

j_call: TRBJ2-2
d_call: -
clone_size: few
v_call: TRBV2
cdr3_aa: CASGGGSATGELFF
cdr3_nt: TGTGCCAGCGGAGGAGGAAGCGCCACCGGGGAGCTGTTTTTT

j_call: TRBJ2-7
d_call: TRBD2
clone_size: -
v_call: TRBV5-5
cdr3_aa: CASSFQVAGGPYSYEQYF
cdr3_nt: TGTGCCAGCAGCTTCCAAGTAGCGGGGGGGCCCTACTCCTACGAGCAGTACTTC